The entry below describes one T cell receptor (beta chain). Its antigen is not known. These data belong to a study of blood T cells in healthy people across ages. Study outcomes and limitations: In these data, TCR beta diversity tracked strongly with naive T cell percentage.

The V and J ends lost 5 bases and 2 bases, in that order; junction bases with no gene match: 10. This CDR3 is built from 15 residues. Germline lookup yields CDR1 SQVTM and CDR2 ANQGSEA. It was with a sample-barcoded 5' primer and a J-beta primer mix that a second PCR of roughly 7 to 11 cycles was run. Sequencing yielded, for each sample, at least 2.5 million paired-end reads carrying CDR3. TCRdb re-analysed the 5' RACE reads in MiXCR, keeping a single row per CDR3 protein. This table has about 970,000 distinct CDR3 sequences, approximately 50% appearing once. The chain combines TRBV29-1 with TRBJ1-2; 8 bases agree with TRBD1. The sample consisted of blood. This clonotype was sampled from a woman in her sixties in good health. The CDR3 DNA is TGCAGCGTTTATTTCCCAGCAGGGGGCAACTATGGCTACACCTTC. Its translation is CSVYFPAGGNYGYTF. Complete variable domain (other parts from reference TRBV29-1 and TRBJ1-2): SAVISQKPSRDICQRGTSLTIQCQVDSQVTMMFWYRQQPGQSLTLIATANQGSEATYESGFVIDKFPISRPNLTFSTLTVSNMSPEDSSIYLCSVYFPAGGNYGYTFGSGTRLTVV.